The sequence of this T cell receptor beta chain was determined in a study of OX40 agonist ivuxolimab in advanced cancers. Using immunoSEQ multiplex PCR, the repertoire was profiled, and TCRdb retains in-frame clones only, with some absent. The sample lists approximately 50,000 clones; approximately 80% were seen once. Germline V lookup: CDR1 MDHEN, CDR2 SYDVKM. V lost 3 bases and J lost 4, with 13 bases in between. The CDR3 covers 15 residues. The sequence came from an adult with an advanced solid tumor such as melanoma, head and neck, liver or kidney cancer. This material consisted of CD4+ or CD8+ T cells sorted from blood, taken in a trial of the OX40 agonist ivuxolimab. V is TRBV28 and J is TRBJ1-3; perhaps TRBD1 as D (6 bases). Written as DNA, the CDR3 is TGTGCCAGCAGTTTGGGGGGGGCGGAGGGAAACACCATATATTTT. Translated, it gives CASSLGGAEGNTIYF.